What follows describes a single TCR beta chain. The antigen is unknown. Trimming left V 7 bases short and J 7 bases short, with 11 bases between. The V gene's germline CDR1 is MNHNS and CDR2 SASEGT. There are 12 residues in the CDR3. Patients in the study, people with chemo-refractory metastatic non-small-cell lung cancer, received focal radiation plus ipilimumab CTLA-4 blockade. The entry originates in a study of radiotherapy plus CTLA-4 blockade in lung cancer. Study in general: Disease control was present in more than 25% of patients, and objective responses in under 20%. Findings of the study overall: An expansion of tumor-derived TCR clones occurred in blood after radiotherapy plus ipilimumab. Early clonal dynamics of blood T cells, together with interferon-beta, were reported as the best response predictor.

Sequencing used immunoSEQ multiplex PCR; TCRdb keeps in-frame clones, though not all of them. Among 90,000 or so clones, approximately 84% were seen once, and the ten largest hold approximately 2.2%. The V and J genes are TRBV6-1 and TRBJ2-1; D remains ambiguous. The specimen was peripheral blood, collected from a patient treated with radiotherapy plus ipilimumab. This receptor was taken from a human donor with non-small cell lung cancer who had a partial response to radiotherapy plus ipilimumab. The DNA for the CDR3 is TGTGCCAGCATTGACCCTAGGAATGAGCAGTTCTTC. Translation: CASIDPRNEQFF.